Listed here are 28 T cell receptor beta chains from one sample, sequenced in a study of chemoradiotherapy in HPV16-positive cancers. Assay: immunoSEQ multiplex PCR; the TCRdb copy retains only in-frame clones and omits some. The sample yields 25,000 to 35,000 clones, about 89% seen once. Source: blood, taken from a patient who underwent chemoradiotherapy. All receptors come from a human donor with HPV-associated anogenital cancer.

Written as DNA, the CDR3 is TGTGCCAGCGGACGGGTGGAGAGACCTACTAACTATGGCTACACCTTC. Amino acid sequence: CASGRVERPTNYGYTF. The chain has TRBV5-6 and TRBJ1-2; D gene ambiguous. V lost 7 bases and J 0 bases, leaving 19 bases between the germline ends. CDR3 size: 16 residues. Germline V gene sequence: CDR1 SGHDT, CDR2 YYEEEE.

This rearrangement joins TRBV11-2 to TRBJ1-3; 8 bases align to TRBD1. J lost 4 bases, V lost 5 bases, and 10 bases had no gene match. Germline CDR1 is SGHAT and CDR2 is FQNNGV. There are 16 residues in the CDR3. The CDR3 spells CASSHPGTGSGNTIYF. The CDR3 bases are TGTGCCAGCAGCCACCCCGGGACAGGCTCGGGAAACACCATATATTTT.

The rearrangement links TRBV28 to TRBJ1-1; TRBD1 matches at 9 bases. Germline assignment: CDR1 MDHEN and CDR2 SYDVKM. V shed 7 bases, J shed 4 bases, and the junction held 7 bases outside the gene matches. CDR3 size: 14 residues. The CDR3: CASTTGGSGTEAFF. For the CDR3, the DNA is TGTGCCAGCACTACAGGGGGCTCGGGCACTGAAGCTTTCTTT.

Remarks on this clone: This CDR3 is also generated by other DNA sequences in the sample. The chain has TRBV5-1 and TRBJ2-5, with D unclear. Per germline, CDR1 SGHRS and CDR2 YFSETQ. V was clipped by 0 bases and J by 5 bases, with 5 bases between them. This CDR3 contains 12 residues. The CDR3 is CASSLDGETQYF. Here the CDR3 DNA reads TGCGCCAGCAGCTTGGACGGGGAGACCCAGTACTTC.

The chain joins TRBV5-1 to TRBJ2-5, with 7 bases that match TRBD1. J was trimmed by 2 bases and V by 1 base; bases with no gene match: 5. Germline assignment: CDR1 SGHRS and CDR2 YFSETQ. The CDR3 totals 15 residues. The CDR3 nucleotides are TGCGCCAGCAGCTTGTCGGACAGGATTCAAGAGACCCAGTACTTC. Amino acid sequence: CASSLSDRIQETQYF.

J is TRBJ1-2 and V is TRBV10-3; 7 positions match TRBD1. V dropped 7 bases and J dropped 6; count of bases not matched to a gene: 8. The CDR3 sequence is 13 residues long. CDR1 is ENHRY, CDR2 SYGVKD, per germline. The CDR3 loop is CAITPDRRDGYTF. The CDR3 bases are TGTGCCATCACCCCGGACAGGAGGGATGGCTACACCTTC.

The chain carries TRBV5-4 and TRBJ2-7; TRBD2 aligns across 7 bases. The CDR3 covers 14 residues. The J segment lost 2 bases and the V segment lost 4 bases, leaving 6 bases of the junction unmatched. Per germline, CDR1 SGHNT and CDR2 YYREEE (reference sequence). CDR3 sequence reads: CASSPVAGAYEQYF. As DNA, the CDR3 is TGTGCCAGCAGCCCCGTCGCGGGGGCCTACGAGCAGTACTTC.

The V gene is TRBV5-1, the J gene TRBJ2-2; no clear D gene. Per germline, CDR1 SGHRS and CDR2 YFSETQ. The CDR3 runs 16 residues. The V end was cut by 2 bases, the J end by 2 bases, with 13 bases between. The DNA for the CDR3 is TGCGCCAGCAGCTTCGGCGCGGTGGTTAACACCGGGGAGCTGTTTTTT. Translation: CASSFGAVVNTGELFF.

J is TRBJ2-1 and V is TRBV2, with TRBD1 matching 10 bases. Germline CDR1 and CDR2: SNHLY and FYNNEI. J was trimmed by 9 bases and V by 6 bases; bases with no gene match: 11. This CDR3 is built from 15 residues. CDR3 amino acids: CASSDDRGRGGEQFF. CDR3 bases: TGTGCCAGCAGCGACGACAGGGGGCGGGGTGGTGAGCAGTTCTTC.

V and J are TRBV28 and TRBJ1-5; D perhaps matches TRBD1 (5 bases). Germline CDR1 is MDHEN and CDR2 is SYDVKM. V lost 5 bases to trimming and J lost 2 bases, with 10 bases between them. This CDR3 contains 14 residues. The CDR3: CASSTDRGNQPQHF. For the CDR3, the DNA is TGTGCCAGCAGTACTGACAGAGGCAATCAGCCCCAGCATTTT. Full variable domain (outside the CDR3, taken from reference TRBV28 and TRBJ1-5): DVKVTQSSRYLVKRTGEKVFLECVQDMDHENMFWYRQDPGLGLRLIYFSYDVKMKEKGDIPEGYSVSREKKERFSLILESASTNQTSMYLCASSTDRGNQPQHFGDGTRLSIL.

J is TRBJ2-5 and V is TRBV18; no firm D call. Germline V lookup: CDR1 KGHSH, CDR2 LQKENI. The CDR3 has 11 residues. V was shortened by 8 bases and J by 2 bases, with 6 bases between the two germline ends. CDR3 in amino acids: CASRSQETQYF. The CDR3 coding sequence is TGTGCCAGCCGGTCGCAAGAGACCCAGTACTTC. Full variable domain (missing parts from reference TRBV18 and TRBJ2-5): NAGVMQNPRHLVRRRGQEARLRCSPMKGHSHVYWYRQLPEEGLKFMVYLQKENIIDESGMPKERFSAEFPKEGPSILRIQQVVRGDSAAYFCASRSQETQYFGPGTRLLVL.

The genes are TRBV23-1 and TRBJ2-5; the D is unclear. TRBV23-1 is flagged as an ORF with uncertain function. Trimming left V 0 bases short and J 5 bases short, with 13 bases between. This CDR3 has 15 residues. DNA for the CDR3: TGCGCCAGCAGTCAATCCGGACCCAGGCGCGAGACCCAGTACTTC. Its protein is CASSQSGPRRETQYF.

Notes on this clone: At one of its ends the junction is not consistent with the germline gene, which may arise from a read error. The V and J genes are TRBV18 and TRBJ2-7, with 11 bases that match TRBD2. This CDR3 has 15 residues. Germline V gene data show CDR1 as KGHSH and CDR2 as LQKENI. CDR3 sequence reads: CASSPLAGVTYEQYF. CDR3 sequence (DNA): TGTGCCAGCTCCCCACTAGCGGGGGTGACCTACGAGCAGTACTTC.

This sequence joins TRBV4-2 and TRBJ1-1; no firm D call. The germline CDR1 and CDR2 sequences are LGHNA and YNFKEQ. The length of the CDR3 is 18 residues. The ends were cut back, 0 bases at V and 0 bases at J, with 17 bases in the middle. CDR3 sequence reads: CASSQEGRRTSLNTEAFF. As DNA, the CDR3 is TGTGCCAGCAGCCAAGAAGGGCGACGGACGAGCCTGAACACTGAAGCTTTCTTT.

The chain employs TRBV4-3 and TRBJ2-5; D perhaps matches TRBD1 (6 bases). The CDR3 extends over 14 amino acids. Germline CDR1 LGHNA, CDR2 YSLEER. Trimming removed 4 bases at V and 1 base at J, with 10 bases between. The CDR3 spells CASSPTGTQETQYF. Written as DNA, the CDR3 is TGCGCCAGCAGCCCGACAGGTACCCAAGAGACCCAGTACTTC.

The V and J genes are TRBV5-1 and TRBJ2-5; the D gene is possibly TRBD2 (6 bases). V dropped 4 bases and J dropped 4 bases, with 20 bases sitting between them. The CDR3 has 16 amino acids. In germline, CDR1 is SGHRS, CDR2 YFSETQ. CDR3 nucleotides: TGCGCCAGCAGCCCGGAACCTTCGGGACTTAGAGAGACCCAGTACTTC. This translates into CASSPEPSGLRETQYF.

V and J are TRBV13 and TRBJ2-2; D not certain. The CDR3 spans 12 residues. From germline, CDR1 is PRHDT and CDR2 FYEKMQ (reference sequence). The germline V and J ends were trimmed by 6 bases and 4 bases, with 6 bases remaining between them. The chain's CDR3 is CASSSSTGELFF. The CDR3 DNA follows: TGTGCCAGCAGTTCTAGCACCGGGGAGCTGTTTTTT. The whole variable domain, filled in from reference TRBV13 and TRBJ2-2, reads AAGVIQSPRHLIKEKRETATLKCYPIPRHDTVYWYQQGPGQDPQFLISFYEKMQSDKGSIPDRFSAQQFSDYHSELNMSSLELGDSALYFCASSSSTGELFFGEGSRLTVL.

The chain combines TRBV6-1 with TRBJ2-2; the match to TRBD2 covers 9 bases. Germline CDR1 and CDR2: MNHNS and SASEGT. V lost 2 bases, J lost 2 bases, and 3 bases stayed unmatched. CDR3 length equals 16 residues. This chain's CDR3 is CASSELAGINTGELFF. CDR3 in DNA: TGTGCCAGCAGTGAACTAGCGGGGATTAACACCGGGGAGCTGTTTTTT.

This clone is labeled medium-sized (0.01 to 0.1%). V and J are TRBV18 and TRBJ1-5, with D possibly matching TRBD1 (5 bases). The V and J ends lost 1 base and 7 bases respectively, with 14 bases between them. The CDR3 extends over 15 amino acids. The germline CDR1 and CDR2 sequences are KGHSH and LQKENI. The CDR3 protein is CASSPLGGVDQPQHF. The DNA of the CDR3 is TGTGCCAGCTCACCACTCGGAGGGGTAGACCAGCCCCAGCATTTT.

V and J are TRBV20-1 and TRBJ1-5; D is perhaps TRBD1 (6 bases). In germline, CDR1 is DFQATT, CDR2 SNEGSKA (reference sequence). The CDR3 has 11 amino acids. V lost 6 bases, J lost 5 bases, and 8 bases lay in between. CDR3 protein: CSASGDQPQHF. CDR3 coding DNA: TGCAGTGCGTCAGGGGATCAGCCCCAGCATTTT.

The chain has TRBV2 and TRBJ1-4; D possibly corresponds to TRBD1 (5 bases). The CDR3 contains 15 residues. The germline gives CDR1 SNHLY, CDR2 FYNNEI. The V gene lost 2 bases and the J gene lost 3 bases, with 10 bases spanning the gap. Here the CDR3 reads CASSELWGANEKLFF. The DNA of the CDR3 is TGTGCCAGCAGTGAATTGTGGGGGGCTAATGAAAAACTGTTTTTT.

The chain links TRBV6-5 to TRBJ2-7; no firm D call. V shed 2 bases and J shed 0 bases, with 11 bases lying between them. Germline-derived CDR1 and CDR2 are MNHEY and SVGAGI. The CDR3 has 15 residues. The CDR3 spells CASSYGLSDSYEQYF. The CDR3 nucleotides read TGTGCCAGCAGTTACGGCCTTTCAGACTCCTACGAGCAGTACTTC.

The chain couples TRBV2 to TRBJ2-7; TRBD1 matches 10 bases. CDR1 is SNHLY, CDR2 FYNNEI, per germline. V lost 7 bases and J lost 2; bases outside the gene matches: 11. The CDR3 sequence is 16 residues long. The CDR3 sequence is CASTTRGTGAPYEQYF. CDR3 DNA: TGTGCCAGCACTACTCGCGGGACAGGGGCCCCCTACGAGCAGTACTTC.

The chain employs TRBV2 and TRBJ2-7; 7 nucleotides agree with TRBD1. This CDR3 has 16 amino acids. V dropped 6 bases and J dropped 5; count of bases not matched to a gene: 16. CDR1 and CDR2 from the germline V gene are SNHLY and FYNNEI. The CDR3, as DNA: TGTGCCAGCAGGGGACATGAGACAGGGCTGGGACACGAGCAGTACTTC. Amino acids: CASRGHETGLGHEQYF.

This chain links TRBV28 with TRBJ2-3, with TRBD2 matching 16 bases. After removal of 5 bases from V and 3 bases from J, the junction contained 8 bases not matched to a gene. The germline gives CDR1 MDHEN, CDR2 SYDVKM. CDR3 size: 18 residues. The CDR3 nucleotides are TGTGCCAGCAGTGGGGTGGGACTAGCGGGGGGGCGGACAGATACGCAGTATTTT. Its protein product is CASSGVGLAGGRTDTQYF. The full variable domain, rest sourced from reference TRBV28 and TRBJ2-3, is DVKVTQSSRYLVKRTGEKVFLECVQDMDHENMFWYRQDPGLGLRLIYFSYDVKMKEKGDIPEGYSVSREKKERFSLILESASTNQTSMYLCASSGVGLAGGRTDTQYFGPGTRLTVL.

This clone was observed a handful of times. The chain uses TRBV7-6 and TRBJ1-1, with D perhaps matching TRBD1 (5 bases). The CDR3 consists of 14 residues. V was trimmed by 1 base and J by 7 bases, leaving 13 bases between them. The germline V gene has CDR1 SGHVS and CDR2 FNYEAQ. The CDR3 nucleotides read TGTGCCAGCAGCTTAGGATCCGGGACCAATGAAGCTTTCTTT. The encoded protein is CASSLGSGTNEAFF.

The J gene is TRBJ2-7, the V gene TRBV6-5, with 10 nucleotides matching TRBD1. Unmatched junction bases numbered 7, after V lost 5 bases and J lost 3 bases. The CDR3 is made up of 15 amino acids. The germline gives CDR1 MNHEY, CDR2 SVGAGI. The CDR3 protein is CASSRPGTGVYEQYF. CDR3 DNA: TGTGCCAGCAGTAGACCCGGGACAGGGGTCTACGAGCAGTACTTC.

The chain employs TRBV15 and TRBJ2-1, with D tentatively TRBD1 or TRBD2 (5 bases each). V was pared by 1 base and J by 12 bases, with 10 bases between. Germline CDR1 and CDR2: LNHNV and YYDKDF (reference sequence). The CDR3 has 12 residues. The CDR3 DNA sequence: TGTGCCACCAGCAGAGCGGGGCTATCGCAGTTCTTC. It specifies CATSRAGLSQFF.